Detailed here is one T cell receptor beta chain. The sample's time point: blood at routine non-recurrence follow-up after resection. Germline V gene data show CDR1 as SSHAT and CDR2 as FNYEAQ (reference sequence). V was clipped by 3 bases and J by 0 bases, with 9 bases between them. CDR3 length: 15 residues. The data belong to a study of spatial heterogeneity in lung cancer. Across the study: Taken at a median of approximately two years after resection, follow-up PBMC samples underwent sequencing when available. Alpha-chain sequences were detected in numbers that were consistently lower than beta-chain sequences. Raw reads showed each unique TCR and UMI combination turning up more than ten times on average.

TCR cDNA molecules were tagged individually, and each one carried a unique molecular identifier. Each CDR3 protein gets one entry after TCRdb re-called the 5' RACE reads with MiXCR. Here the sample spans about 94,000 distinct CDR3 sequences, roughly a fifth being singletons. This specimen was PBMCs, taken at follow-up. The sequence was collected from a male donor with early-stage non-small cell lung cancer. J is TRBJ1-3 and V is TRBV7-7; D gene unclear. Here the CDR3 reads CASSLDSGSGNTIYF. As DNA, the CDR3 is TGTGCCAGCAGCTTGGACTCGGGCTCTGGAAACACCATATATTTT.